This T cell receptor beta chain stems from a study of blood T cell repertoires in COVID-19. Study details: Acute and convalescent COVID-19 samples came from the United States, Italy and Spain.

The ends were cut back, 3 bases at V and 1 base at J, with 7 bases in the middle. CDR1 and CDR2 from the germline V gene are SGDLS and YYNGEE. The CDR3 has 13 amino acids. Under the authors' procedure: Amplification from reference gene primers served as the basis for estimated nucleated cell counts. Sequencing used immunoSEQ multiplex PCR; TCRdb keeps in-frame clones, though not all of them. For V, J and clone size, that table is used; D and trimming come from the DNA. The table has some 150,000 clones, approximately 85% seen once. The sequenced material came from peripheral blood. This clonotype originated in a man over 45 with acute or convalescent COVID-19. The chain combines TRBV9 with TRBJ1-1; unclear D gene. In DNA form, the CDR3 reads TGTGCCAGCAGCGGTGGTAGGAACACTGAAGCTTTCTTT. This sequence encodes CASSGGRNTEAFF.